What follows are 31 T cell receptor beta chains derived from one specimen sequenced in a study of T cell responses to AZD1222 COVID-19 vaccine. Clones were sequenced by immunoSEQ multiplex PCR, and TCRdb holds only the in-frame ones, with some missing. The sample contains around 130,000 clones, 93% of which appear only once. Sample: peripheral blood, taken on day 0 of AZD1222 vaccination. The receptors stem from an adult in good health.

This clone was found a few times. The chain uses TRBV28 and TRBJ1-2; 8 bases are a match to TRBD1. Germline loops: CDR1 MDHEN, CDR2 SYDVKM. This CDR3 comprises 16 residues. V lost 2 bases and J lost 2; bases outside the gene matches: 7. In DNA form, the CDR3 reads TGTGCCAGCAGTTTACAGGGGGCAGTCGCAAACTATGGCTACACCTTC. Amino acids: CASSLQGAVANYGYTF.

The sample holds one count of this clone. The chain joins TRBV25-1 to TRBJ1-1; D is ambiguous. The CDR3 runs 10 residues. Germline CDR1 reads MGHDK; CDR2 reads SYGVNS. The V gene lost 6 bases and the J gene lost 1 base, with 0 bases spanning the gap. CDR3 sequence reads: CASRNTEAFF. The CDR3 DNA reads TGTGCCAGCAGGAACACTGAAGCTTTCTTT.

This clone was recorded once. V is TRBV3-1 (or the pseudogene TRBV3-2) and J is TRBJ1-4; D possibly corresponds to TRBD1 (6 bases). CDR3 length: 15 residues. Germline loops: CDR1 LGHDT, CDR2 YNNKEL (reference sequence). V was clipped by 4 bases and J by 8 bases, with 17 bases between them. The CDR3 spells CASSLYREGGEKLFF. CDR3 in DNA: TGTGCCAGCAGCCTCTACAGGGAAGGTGGCGAAAAACTGTTTTTT.

V and J are TRBV25-1 and TRBJ1-1; maybe TRBD1 (5 bases). The germline V gene has CDR1 MGHDK and CDR2 SYGVNS. CDR3 length: 13 residues. The V and J ends lost 4 bases and 1 base respectively, with 7 bases between them. The CDR3 spells CASSGQGNTEAFF. The DNA of the CDR3 is TGTGCCAGCAGTGGGCAGGGGAACACTGAAGCTTTCTTT.

The chain employs TRBV9 and TRBJ1-1; D remains unclear. Germline V gene data show CDR1 as SGDLS and CDR2 as YYNGEE. The ends were cut back, 4 bases at V and 6 bases at J, with 13 bases in the middle. CDR3 length: 13 residues. The CDR3 DNA is TGTGCCAGCAGCCCACAGCACCCGGCTGAAGCTTTCTTT. It is translated as CASSPQHPAEAFF.

The chain is built from TRBV7-9 and TRBJ1-1; D ambiguous. CDR3 length: 14 residues. V dropped 6 bases and J dropped 3 bases, with 14 bases sitting between them. Germline V lookup: CDR1 SEHNR, CDR2 FQNEAQ (reference sequence). The CDR3 DNA is TGTGCCAGCAGAAGACCCACGTCGGACACTGAAGCTTTCTTT. It encodes CASRRPTSDTEAFF. Drawing the rest from reference TRBV7-9 and TRBJ1-1, the complete variable domain is DTGVSQNPRHKITKRGQNVTFRCDPISEHNRLYWYRQTLGQGPEFLTYFQNEAQLEKSRLLSDRFSAERPKGSFSTLEIQRTEQGDSAMYLCASRRPTSDTEAFFGQGTRLTVV.

The chain links TRBV5-1 to TRBJ2-1, with 10 bases that match TRBD2. This CDR3 comprises 18 residues. Trimming at V came to 3 bases and at J to 0 bases, leaving 9 bases not matched to a gene. Germline values: CDR1 SGHRS, CDR2 YFSETQ. The CDR3 is CASSSHISGGSSYNEQFF. In nucleotides, the CDR3 is TGCGCCAGCAGCTCCCATATTAGCGGGGGGAGCTCCTACAATGAGCAGTTCTTC.

The chain has TRBV28 and TRBJ2-2; D not certain. With 5 bases removed from V and 0 bases from J, the gap between germline ends came to 13 bases. The germline gives CDR1 MDHEN, CDR2 SYDVKM. CDR3 size: 16 residues. The CDR3 DNA reads TGTGCCAGCAGTGCCCAAACTCCTACGAACACCGGGGAGCTGTTTTTT. It is translated as CASSAQTPTNTGELFF.

The chain uses TRBV19 and TRBJ1-4; tentative D call: TRBD1 (5 bases). Trimming stripped 3 bases from V and 4 bases from J, with 12 bases between. Germline V CDR1 and CDR2: LNHDA, SQIVND (reference sequence). CDR3 size: 15 residues. CDR3: CASSIRQSNNEKLFF. CDR3 DNA sequence: TGTGCCAGTAGTATTCGACAGAGCAATAATGAAAAACTGTTTTTT.

This clone was seen a handful of times. The chain combines TRBV30 with TRBJ1-6; 9 bases are shared with TRBD1. The CDR3 length is 14 residues. Germline lookup yields CDR1 GTSNPN and CDR2 SVGIG (reference sequence). Trimming took 2 bases from V and 7 from J; bases not matched to a gene: 3. The CDR3 nucleotides are TGTGCCTGGAGTAGGGACAGGGCAAATTCACCCCTCCACTTT. As protein: CAWSRDRANSPLHF.

V usage is TRBV19 and J usage is TRBJ1-5, with D maybe TRBD1 (6 bases). Trimming took off 5 bases at V and 5 bases at J, with 10 bases between the two ends. CDR3 size: 13 residues. Germline V gene sequence: CDR1 LNHDA, CDR2 SQIVND (reference sequence). The CDR3 DNA sequence: TGTGCCAGTAGTCATCAGGGGTATCAGCCCCAGCATTTT. Protein product: CASSHQGYQPQHF.

This chain links TRBV5-6 with TRBJ2-3, with 9 bases matching TRBD2. Germline V gene lookup returns CDR1 SGHDT and CDR2 YYEEEE. The CDR3 totals 15 residues. J gave up 1 base and V 6 bases, and 6 bases lay outside the gene matches. Here the CDR3 DNA reads TGTGCCAGCACCTTTAGCGGGAGAGGCACAGATACGCAGTATTTT. It translates to CASTFSGRGTDTQYF. Complete variable domain (other parts from reference TRBV5-6 and TRBJ2-3): DAGVTQSPTHLIKTRGQQVTLRCSPKSGHDTVSWYQQALGQGPQFIFQYYEEEERQRGNFPDRFSGHQFPNYSSELNVNALLLGDSALYLCASTFSGRGTDTQYFGPGTRLTVL.

V is TRBV7-9 and J is TRBJ2-5; no reliable D call. The CDR3 extends over 12 amino acids. Germline V gene sequence: CDR1 SEHNR, CDR2 FQNEAQ (reference sequence). Trimming removed 7 bases at V and 5 bases at J, with 11 bases between. CDR3 sequence (DNA): TGTGCCAGCACCGTTCCCCGGGAGACCCAGTACTTC. Encoded protein: CASTVPRETQYF.

This chain joins TRBV11-2 and TRBJ2-5; 8 bases agree with TRBD2. The CDR3 runs to 13 residues. From germline, CDR1 is SGHAT and CDR2 FQNNGV. V gave up 8 bases and J gave up 5 bases; unmatched junction bases: 7. The CDR3 DNA follows: TGTGCCAGCGGGCTCCCGGGAGGGGAGACCCAGTACTTC. It is translated as CASGLPGGETQYF.

This chain connects TRBV9 to TRBJ2-3; a possible D gene is TRBD2 (6 bases). From germline, CDR1 is SGDLS and CDR2 YYNGEE. CDR3 length: 14 residues. V lost 0 bases and J 2 bases, leaving 7 bases between the germline ends. CDR3 in DNA: TGTGCCAGCAGCGTAGGGGGGGACACAGATACGCAGTATTTT. Translation: CASSVGGDTDTQYF.

The chain couples TRBV6-5 to TRBJ1-2, with D possibly matching TRBD1 (6 bases). Germline CDR1 is MNHEY and CDR2 is SVGAGI. The V and J ends lost 4 bases and 9 bases respectively, with 21 bases between them. The CDR3 consists of 15 residues. The CDR3 spells CASSSLGGGLRSYTF. CDR3 in DNA: TGTGCCAGCAGTTCCCTAGGGGGGGGGCTACGAAGCTACACCTTC.

The chain couples TRBV3-1 (or the pseudogene TRBV3-2) to TRBJ2-1, with no clear D. Germline-derived CDR1 and CDR2 are LGHDT and YNNKEL (reference sequence). This CDR3 comprises 14 residues. Trimming shortened V by 3 bases and J by 7 bases, and 13 bases separated the two germline ends. CDR3 amino acids: CASSQGGLWNEQFF. The CDR3 DNA reads as TGTGCCAGCAGCCAGGGCGGTCTCTGGAATGAGCAGTTCTTC.

The chain is built from TRBV5-1 and TRBJ2-5; TRBD1 matches at 7 bases. The germline gives CDR1 SGHRS, CDR2 YFSETQ. This CDR3 contains 16 residues. The ends lost 2 bases at V and 5 bases at J; junction bases unmatched: 12. The DNA of the CDR3 is TGCGCCAGCAGCTTTGGGTCGTCAGGGGGTTTGGAGACCCAGTACTTC. Amino acid sequence: CASSFGSSGGLETQYF.

V and J are TRBV9 and TRBJ2-1; 8 bases match TRBD2. CDR1 SGDLS and CDR2 YYNGEE come from the germline V gene. V trimming: 0 bases; J trimming: 4 bases; junction bases outside the gene matches: 27. CDR3 length equals 23 residues. The CDR3 coding sequence is TGTGCCAGCAGCGTAGGAGCGCGGGTAACGGGTCAAGCGGGGGCCATGGGTTACAATGAGCAGTTCTTC. Protein product: CASSVGARVTGQAGAMGYNEQFF.

The chain carries TRBV5-1 and TRBJ2-2; maybe TRBD2 (5 bases). Germline V CDR1 and CDR2: SGHRS, YFSETQ. This CDR3 comprises 16 residues. Trimming took 4 bases from V and 0 from J, leaving 13 bases between them. CDR3 bases: TGCGCCAGCAGCCCCAGAGGGCGAACGAACACCGGGGAGCTGTTTTTT. It translates to CASSPRGRTNTGELFF.

V usage is TRBV9 and J usage is TRBJ2-5; TRBD1 agrees at 8 bases. The CDR3 has 15 amino acids. V dropped 3 bases and J dropped 5; count of bases not matched to a gene: 9. Germline CDR1 SGDLS, CDR2 YYNGEE. CDR3 sequence reads: CASSELQGARETQYF. The CDR3 bases are TGTGCCAGCAGCGAGCTGCAGGGGGCGAGGGAGACCCAGTACTTC.

V is TRBV6-6 and J is TRBJ1-3; the D is unclear. Trimming removed 8 bases from V and 3 bases from J, with 11 bases in between. The CDR3 loop spans 13 amino acids. CDR1 and CDR2 (germline): MNHNY, SVGAGI (reference sequence). CDR3 in amino acids: CASGGGSGNTIYF. The CDR3 DNA reads TGTGCCAGCGGAGGAGGCAGTGGAAACACCATATATTTT.

The CDR3 sequence is CASSQLGTQYF. The CDR3 DNA reads as TGTGCCAGCAGTCAACTTGGTACGCAGTATTTT. The chain employs TRBV6-5 and TRBJ2-3; D ambiguous. With 5 bases removed from V and 8 bases from J, the gap between germline ends came to 8 bases. The germline gives CDR1 MNHEY, CDR2 SVGAGI. The CDR3 covers 11 residues.

This clone was picked up one time. This sequence joins TRBV5-4 and TRBJ2-2; weak D call: TRBD1 (5 bases). Germline-derived CDR1 and CDR2 are SGHNT and YYREEE (reference sequence). V was cut by 2 bases and J by 7 bases, with 9 bases left in between. CDR3 length: 13 amino acids. Here the CDR3 DNA reads TGTGCCAGCAGCTTAGGGGTCGGCGGGGAGCTGTTTTTT. It specifies CASSLGVGGELFF.

The rearrangement uses TRBV19 and TRBJ2-1, with TRBD2 matching 9 bases. J gave up 0 bases and V 8 bases, and 5 bases lay outside the gene matches. The CDR3 length is 15 residues. Germline values: CDR1 LNHDA, CDR2 SQIVND (reference sequence). This CDR3 is CASGSSGVSYNEQFF. Here the CDR3 DNA reads TGTGCCAGTGGTTCTAGCGGGGTCTCCTACAATGAGCAGTTCTTC.

V gene TRBV19 combines with J gene TRBJ1-3, with D maybe TRBD1 (5 bases). The CDR3 sequence is 14 residues long. Trimming took 3 bases from V and 7 from J, leaving 13 bases between them. Germline V lookup: CDR1 LNHDA, CDR2 SQIVND (reference sequence). The CDR3 sequence: CASSMPGTGNTIYF. The CDR3 nucleotides are TGTGCCAGTAGTATGCCCGGGACCGGGAACACCATATATTTT.

The chain has TRBV28 and TRBJ1-1; no definite D call. CDR1 and CDR2 from the germline V gene are MDHEN and SYDVKM. The CDR3 length is 13 residues. Trimming took 8 bases from V and 3 from J, leaving 13 bases between them. Here the CDR3 DNA reads TGTGCCAGCCTCGCTACTAAGCACACTGAAGCTTTCTTT. The encoded protein is CASLATKHTEAFF.

V is TRBV11-1 and J is TRBJ2-7; 11 positions agree with TRBD2. The CDR3 has 16 amino acids. Looked up from germline, CDR1 is SGHAT and CDR2 is FQDESV (reference sequence). V shed 4 bases and J 2 bases; nucleotides not matched to a gene: 7. CDR3 sequence: CASSSVVAGGPYEQYF. CDR3 nucleotide sequence: TGTGCCAGCAGCTCCGTAGTAGCGGGGGGGCCCTACGAGCAGTACTTC.

This chain joins TRBV5-1 and TRBJ2-1; 15 nucleotides match TRBD2. CDR1 is SGHRS, CDR2 YFSETQ, per germline. This CDR3 comprises 16 residues. Germline trimming cut 4 bases from V and 8 bases from J; bases unmatched to any gene: 7. The CDR3 bases are TGCGCCAGCAGCACCCGGACTAGCGGGAGGGTTGATGAGCAGTTCTTC. This encodes CASSTRTSGRVDEQFF.

The chain has TRBV5-1 and TRBJ1-1; D is possibly TRBD1 (6 bases). Trimming removed 4 bases from V and 6 bases from J, with 10 bases in between. Germline-derived CDR1 and CDR2 are SGHRS and YFSETQ. The CDR3 sequence is 12 residues long. The CDR3: CASSKQGAEAFF. CDR3 DNA: TGCGCCAGCAGCAAACAGGGCGCTGAAGCTTTCTTT.

This chain connects TRBV4-1 to TRBJ2-3, with TRBD1 matching 9 bases. CDR3 length: 15 residues. The junction had 7 bases not matched to a gene; V was cut back by 4 bases and J by 5 bases. CDR1 is MGHRA and CDR2 is YSYEKL in the germline V gene. CDR3 loop: CASSLGQGGLDTQYF. CDR3 nucleotides: TGCGCCAGCAGCCTGGGACAGGGTGGATTAGATACGCAGTATTTT.